This T cell receptor beta chain was sequenced for a study of CD8 T cells in ankylosing spondylitis. A few counts support this clonotype. Its antigen remains unknown. With molecular barcodes, quantitative 5'-RACE was used to make the TCR beta libraries. Each CDR3 protein is one row after TCRdb ran MiXCR on the 5' RACE reads. Of 290,000 or so distinct CDR3 sequences listed, roughly 20% are singletons. Findings and caveats of the study: Within ankylosing spondylitis blood, a TCR beta motif made up of under 10 highly homologous variants appeared to be characteristic. Earlier reports found some motif variants in synovial fluid and blood in reactive arthritis.

The CDR3 is 11 residues long. Between the trimmed V and J ends, which lost 4 bases and 7 bases, there was a span of 8 bases. The V gene's germline CDR1 is MNHEY and CDR2 SMNVEV (reference sequence). The TCR was taken from a female donor with ankylosing spondylitis or in good health (not recorded which). The chain combines TRBV27 with TRBJ2-7; D not resolved. The specimen sequenced was blood, either unsorted or a sorted T cell fraction (not recorded which). The CDR3 region is CASSSTDEQYF. The CDR3 DNA reads TGTGCCAGCAGTTCCACTGATGAGCAGTACTTC.